This T cell receptor (beta chain) was sequenced for a study of blood T cell repertoires in COVID-19. Looking at the study overall: Spain, Italy and the United States supplied samples that represented acute and convalescent COVID-19. Sources were T cells, B-cell-depleted T cells, or PBMCs; the material itself was cDNA or gDNA.

Sequenced by immunoSEQ multiplex PCR; TCRdb stores in-frame clones only, minus some. The repertoire holds approximately 230,000 clones, with 75% to 90% as singletons. The CDR3 length is 17 residues. Per the germline V gene, CDR1 is PRHDT and CDR2 is FYEKMQ (reference sequence). V lost 4 bases to trimming and J lost 2 bases, with 21 bases between them. Sequences were obtained from peripheral blood. The genes are TRBV13 and TRBJ2-7, with D tentatively TRBD1 (5 bases). The receptor's source is a man between 25 and 39 years old who had recovered from COVID-19. The CDR3 DNA reads as TGTGCCAGCAGCTCCCAAACGCCCGTACAAGGGGCCTACGAGCAGTACTTC. It is translated as CASSSQTPVQGAYEQYF.